This is a list of T cell receptor beta chains from one sample in a study of T cells in Graves' hyperthyroidism and ophthalmopathy. TCRdb reprocessed the multiplex PCR reads with MiXCR, giving one entry per CDR3 protein. Found here are fewer than 450,000 distinct CDR3 sequences, about 18% of them singletons; the top ten hold roughly 35%. Material for sequencing was blood. These TCRs come from a woman under 40 with Graves' hyperthyroidism that later progressed to Graves' ophthalmopathy. CDR3s include the opening cysteine and the closing phenylalanine or tryptophan. The order of the fields is CDR3 length, J gene, D gene, V gene, clone size, CDR3 DNA, CDR3 protein. A D gene is named only where the DNA matches it firmly. Not every row has a clone size; where given, it reads once, few, many or a size class.

13,TRBJ1-3,.,TRBV29-1,.,TGCAGCGTTACAGGTTCCTTTGGAAACACCATATATTTT,CSVTGSFGNTIYF
16,TRBJ1-2,.,TRBV29-1,.,TGCAGCGGCGCAGCCGCTGACAGTGAATCTAACTATGGCTACACCTTC,CSGAAADSESNYGYTF
10,TRBJ2-1,.,TRBV20-1,many,TGCAGTGCTTCAGGTTCGGAGCAGTTCTTC,CSASGSEQFF
17,TRBJ2-5,.,TRBV5-1,many,TGCGCCAGCAGCCCCATATATAAGCGGGCCATACAAGAGACCCAGTACTTC,CASSPIYKRAIQETQYF
14,TRBJ1-2,.,TRBV7-2,many,TGTGCCAGCAGCTTATGGGGGGCTGTTTATGGCTACACCTTC,CASSLWGAVYGYTF
15,TRBJ1-5,TRBD1,TRBV6-5,many,TGTGCCAGCAGTTACGGGACAGGGAAGAATCAGCCCCAGCATTTT,CASSYGTGKNQPQHF
21,TRBJ2-2,.,TRBV3-1,.,TGTGCCAGCAGGGAATATCCACCACAGCCCACAACTATCGCGAACACCGGGGAGCTGTTTTTT,CASREYPPQPTTIANTGELFF
16,TRBJ2-7,TRBD1,TRBV29-1,few,TGCAGCGTTGAAGCTTTAGCCGGGACAGGGGACCACGAGCAGTACTTC,CSVEALAGTGDHEQYF
15,TRBJ2-5,TRBD2,TRBV6-5,many,TGTGCCAGCAGTTACTCGATTAGCGGGACTGAGACCCAGTACTTC,CASSYSISGTETQYF
17,TRBJ2-7,TRBD2,TRBV12-3/TRBV12-4,many,TGTGCCAGTACGAAGGGACTAGCGGGTTACAGCTCCTACGAGCAGTACTTC,CASTKGLAGYSSYEQYF
14,TRBJ2-3,.,TRBV2,many,TGTGCCAGCAGGGGACGGGCGGGGCCAGATACGCAGTATTTT,CASRGRAGPDTQYF
12,TRBJ2-7,.,TRBV7-9,many,TGTGCCAGCAGCACGCCCTCCTACGAGCAGTACTTC,CASSTPSYEQYF
17,TRBJ1-2,.,TRBV3-1,few,TGTGCCAGCAGCCAAGAGTCCGTGGGACACAATACCAATGGCTACACCTTC,CASSQESVGHNTNGYTF
16,TRBJ2-5,.,TRBV7-8,many,TGTGCCAGCAGCCCGCATCAAGGACGGGCCCAAGAGACCCAGTACTTC,CASSPHQGRAQETQYF
18,TRBJ1-3,.,TRBV5-1,.,TGCGCCAGCAGCTTGGTGGGGGGCATTGACATAAACGGAAACACCATATATTTT,CASSLVGGIDINGNTIYF
16,TRBJ2-7,TRBD2,TRBV4-1,many,TGCGCCAGCAGCCAAGGGGCTAGCGGAACCTCCTACGAGCAGTACTTC,CASSQGASGTSYEQYF
15,TRBJ2-3,TRBD2,TRBV27,many,TGTGCCAGCAGTTTTGTGCGGGAGAGGGCAGATACGCAGTATTTT,CASSFVRERADTQYF
15,TRBJ1-4,TRBD1,TRBV12-3/TRBV12-4,many,TGTGCCAGCAGTTCCCCGGGACAGGGGAATGAAAAACTGTTTTTT,CASSSPGQGNEKLFF
14,TRBJ1-5,.,TRBV7-8,many,TGTGCCAGCAGCGACCACAGGGACGGTCAGCCCCAGCATTTT,CASSDHRDGQPQHF
15,TRBJ2-3,.,TRBV20-1,many,TGCAGTGCTAGGCCCCGGGGCTTTAGCACAGATACGCAGTATTTT,CSARPRGFSTDTQYF
13,TRBJ2-5,.,TRBV28,many,TGTGCCAGCAATCCCGTAGTTTTTGAGACCCAGTACTTC,CASNPVVFETQYF
13,TRBJ1-1,.,TRBV5-1,many,TGCGCCAGCAGCCCATCGGACAGCACTGAAGCTTTCTTT,CASSPSDSTEAFF
16,TRBJ1-2,.,TRBV27,many,TGTGCCAGCAGTTACTCTGGGACCGCTAAAACCTTAGGCTACACCTTC,CASSYSGTAKTLGYTF
13,TRBJ2-2,.,TRBV5-5,many,TGTGCCAGCAGCTTGTATAACACCGGGGAGCTGTTTTTT,CASSLYNTGELFF
16,TRBJ1-6,.,TRBV28,many,TGTGCCAGCAGTTTATTGCGCCCCTCCTATAATTCACCCCTCCACTTT,CASSLLRPSYNSPLHF
16,TRBJ1-2,TRBD1,TRBV12-3/TRBV12-4,many,TGTGCCAGCAGCGGGACAGGGGGCACTTCGGAGGATGGCTACACCTTC,CASSGTGGTSEDGYTF
14,TRBJ2-3,.,TRBV5-6,few,TGTGCCAGCAGCTTGGGTGGGAAGTCAGATACGCAGTATTTT,CASSLGGKSDTQYF
16,TRBJ1-2,TRBD1,TRBV28,many,TGTGCCAGCAGTGGGAGGGGACAGCCTTTGGGCTATGGCTACACCTTC,CASSGRGQPLGYGYTF
12,TRBJ2-7,TRBD1,TRBV6-1,.,TGTGCCAGCGGTACAGGGGGCGGCGAGCAGTACTTC,CASGTGGGEQYF
13,TRBJ1-3,.,TRBV28,many,TGTGCCAGTCAGGGTTCCTCTGGAAACACCATATATTTT,CASQGSSGNTIYF
14,TRBJ2-7,TRBD2,TRBV6-5,few,TGTGCCAGCAGTTACTTCGGGGGGGAGGACGAGCAGTACTTC,CASSYFGGEDEQYF
14,TRBJ2-7,TRBD2,TRBV27,many,TGTGCCAGCAGACTAGCGGGGACCCCCTACGAGCAGTACTTC,CASRLAGTPYEQYF